The 29 T cell receptor beta chains below were found in one sample sequenced in a study of T-cell memory formation after mild COVID-19. MiXCR, applied by TCRdb to the 5' RACE reads, yields one record per CDR3 protein. Of almost 250,000 distinct CDR3 sequences in the sample, roughly 15% were seen once. The sequenced material came from PBMCs or a T cell subset sorted from them (not recorded which). Receptor source: an adult woman who had mild COVID-19 (a few samples of this study predate the infection). Cell type and time point are not known.

At least ten counts were recorded for this clonotype. CDR3 nucleotide sequence: TGCGCCAGCAGCTTAAGGACAGGGGGCGCGGATACGCAGTATTTT. Amino acid sequence: CASSLRTGGADTQYF. This chain joins TRBV5-1 and TRBJ2-3; the match to TRBD1 covers 11 bases. The CDR3 spans 15 residues. The V gene end was trimmed by 2 bases and the J gene end by 6 bases; junction bases not matched to a gene: 5. Germline V gives CDR1 SGHRS, CDR2 YFSETQ.

This clonotype appeared a few times. The chain combines TRBV4-2 with TRBJ2-1, with 9 bases fitting TRBD2. Looked up from germline, CDR1 is LGHNA and CDR2 is YNFKEQ. The CDR3 runs 17 residues. Trimming removed 1 base from V and 8 bases from J; junction bases left unmatched: 12. CDR3 in amino acids: CASSQVVAGGSRDEQFF. CDR3 DNA: TGTGCCAGCAGCCAAGTAGTGGCGGGAGGGTCTAGGGATGAGCAGTTCTTC.

The V gene is TRBV18, the J gene TRBJ2-2; D uncertain. Germline CDR1 reads KGHSH; CDR2 reads LQKENI. The CDR3 is made up of 16 amino acids. Trimming stripped 3 bases from V and 5 bases from J, with 16 bases between. The CDR3, as DNA: TGTGCCAGCTCACCTCTCCAACGGTTGGATACCGGGGAGCTGTTTTTT. This translates into CASSPLQRLDTGELFF.

The V call is TRBV7-3, the J call TRBJ2-2; the D is unclear. The length of the CDR3 is 13 residues. Germline V lookup: CDR1 SGHTA, CDR2 FQGTGA. The ends were cut back, 5 bases at V and 1 base at J, with 5 bases in the middle. As DNA, the CDR3 is TGTGCCAGCAGCCCCGTGAACACCGGGGAGCTGTTTTTT. It codes for CASSPVNTGELFF.

This clonotype came up a few times. Germline is not matched at one junction end, which may reflect a read error. The chain is built from TRBV7-7 and TRBJ2-6; D is undetermined. CDR3 length: 15 amino acids. The V gene's germline CDR1 is SSHAT and CDR2 FNYEAQ (reference sequence). The CDR3 nucleotides read TGTGCTAGCAGCTTAGGAACCTCTGGGGCCAACGTCCTGACTTTC. Translation gives CASSLGTSGANVLTF.

The chain uses TRBV12-3 or TRBV12-4 and TRBJ1-6; 8 positions agree with TRBD1. V dropped 2 bases and J dropped 7; count of bases not matched to a gene: 4. This CDR3 is 15 amino acids long. The CDR3 spells CASSLTGQANSPLHF. The CDR3 DNA follows: TGTGCCAGCAGTTTAACGGGACAGGCCAATTCACCCCTCCACTTT.

The chain has TRBV4-1 and TRBJ1-1, with TRBD1 as a possible D gene (6 bases). V lost 4 bases, J lost 6 bases, and 9 bases lay in between. This CDR3 has 12 residues. CDR1 is MGHRA and CDR2 is YSYEKL in the germline V gene. The CDR3 DNA is TGCGCCAGCAGCCGCGGGGGGCCTGAAGCTTTCTTT. It yields the protein CASSRGGPEAFF.

This chain joins TRBV15 and TRBJ2-7; perhaps TRBD2 as D (5 bases). V was cut by 3 bases and J by 0 bases, with 12 bases left in between. Germline V lookup: CDR1 LNHNV, CDR2 YYDKDF (reference sequence). This CDR3 has 15 amino acids. CDR3 protein: CATSRDSLTSYEQYF. The DNA for the CDR3 is TGTGCCACCAGCAGGGACTCCCTGACCTCCTACGAGCAGTACTTC.

This clonotype has at least ten counts. This chain connects TRBV19 to TRBJ2-5; D ambiguous. From germline, CDR1 is LNHDA and CDR2 SQIVND (reference sequence). The V end was cut by 5 bases, the J end by 2 bases, with 18 bases between. The CDR3 is 16 amino acids. The CDR3 sequence: CASSVGRLNLQETQYF. The CDR3 DNA follows: TGTGCCAGTAGTGTGGGCCGGCTCAACTTACAAGAGACCCAGTACTTC.

This clonotype was observed a few times. The rearrangement links TRBV7-2 to TRBJ2-1, with 8 bases matching TRBD2. The CDR3 consists of 17 residues. From germline, CDR1 is SGHTA and CDR2 FQGNSA. J gave up 6 bases and V 4 bases, and 14 bases lay outside the gene matches. For the CDR3, the DNA is TGTGCCAGCAGCTCGGTAACGGGACTAGGTGCGGGCAATGAGCAGTTCTTC. Its protein product is CASSSVTGLGAGNEQFF.

This clonotype was detected a few times. CDR3 region: CASTLTGVGRGQETQYF. The CDR3 DNA reads as TGTGCCAGCACCCTCACCGGGGTGGGCAGGGGGCAAGAGACCCAGTACTTC. The V call is TRBV6-2 or TRBV6-3, the J call TRBJ2-5, with TRBD1 matching 7 bases. Germline-derived CDR1 and CDR2 are MNHEY and SVGEGT. The CDR3 totals 17 residues. The J segment lost 2 bases and the V segment lost 7 bases, leaving 16 bases of the junction unmatched.

This clonotype appeared a few times. This chain uses TRBV14 with TRBJ2-1; 9 nucleotides match TRBD2. After removal of 4 bases from V and 6 bases from J, the junction contained 19 bases not matched to a gene. Germline V CDR1 and CDR2: SGHDN, FVKESK. CDR3 length: 19 amino acids. DNA of the CDR3: TGTGCCAGCAGCCGGGGAATAATAGCGGGAGATGGAAACGGCAATGAGCAGTTCTTC. Amino acid sequence: CASSRGIIAGDGNGNEQFF.

The V call is TRBV29-1, the J call TRBJ1-2; D is unclear. V was trimmed by 6 bases and J by 3 bases, leaving 17 bases between them. This CDR3 region has 14 residues. Germline V gene sequence: CDR1 SQVTM, CDR2 ANQGSEA. CDR3 DNA sequence: TGCAGCGTGGGAGCGTCGGCGTCGGACTATGGCTACACCTTC. It yields the protein CSVGASASDYGYTF.

This rearrangement joins TRBV6-1 to TRBJ1-5; 10 bases match TRBD1. Germline trimming cut 6 bases from V and 7 bases from J; bases unmatched to any gene: 3. This CDR3 has 13 residues. Germline assignment: CDR1 MNHNS and CDR2 SASEGT. The DNA of the CDR3 is TGTGCCAGCAGAGGACAGGGGGGGCAGCCCCAGCATTTT. Its protein is CASRGQGGQPQHF.

In this sample, this clonotype turned up a few times. This rearrangement joins TRBV12-3 or TRBV12-4 to TRBJ2-7, with D possibly matching TRBD2 (5 bases). This CDR3 region has 13 residues. The V end was cut by 3 bases, the J end by 1 base, with 7 bases between. As DNA, the CDR3 is TGTGCCAGCAGTTTTGGGGAGTCCTACGAGCAGTACTTC. This sequence encodes CASSFGESYEQYF.

This clonotype was observed many times. The chain is built from TRBV24-1 and TRBJ2-3; D is ambiguous. The V end was cut by 4 bases, the J end by 3 bases, with 7 bases between. The CDR3 extends over 13 amino acids. Germline assignment: CDR1 KGHDR and CDR2 SFDVKD. The CDR3 region has the DNA TGTGCCACCAGTGAACCGCCTACAGATACGCAGTATTTT. The encoded protein is CATSEPPTDTQYF.

This clonotype has just a few counts. V gene TRBV5-5 combines with J gene TRBJ1-2, with 8 bases identical to TRBD1. V lost 5 bases, J lost 2 bases, and 2 bases stayed unmatched. This CDR3 is built from 13 residues. CDR1 is SGHKS, CDR2 YYEKEE, per germline (reference sequence). The CDR3 loop is CASRTGGNYGYTF. The CDR3 DNA follows: TGTGCCAGCAGAACAGGGGGAAACTATGGCTACACCTTC.

This chain links TRBV28 with TRBJ1-2, with a tentative D call TRBD1 (5 bases). Deletions cut 9 bases from V and 5 bases from J, with 10 bases between. The CDR3 is 11 amino acids. From germline, CDR1 is MDHEN and CDR2 SYDVKM. CDR3 coding DNA: TGTGCCAGTGACAGAGGGTATGGCTACACCTTC. This gives the protein CASDRGYGYTF.

This clonotype was picked up a small number of times. V usage is TRBV7-2 and J usage is TRBJ2-1, with 10 bases lining up with TRBD1. The CDR3 runs 13 residues. The V gene's germline CDR1 is SGHTA and CDR2 FQGNSA. Trimming took 6 bases from V and 9 from J; bases not matched to a gene: 5. The CDR3 bases are TGTGCCAGCAGTACGGACAGGGGGGTTGAGCAGTTCTTC. Protein sequence: CASSTDRGVEQFF.

The V call is TRBV12-3 or TRBV12-4, the J call TRBJ2-1, with unresolved D. Between the trimmed V and J ends, which lost 5 bases and 6 bases, there was a span of 14 bases. CDR3 size: 14 residues. CDR3 sequence reads: CASSPHPPANEQFF. The CDR3 DNA reads TGTGCCAGCAGTCCCCACCCCCCAGCCAATGAGCAGTTCTTC.

This clonotype came up many times. This rearrangement joins TRBV7-2 to TRBJ2-1; TRBD2 aligns across 10 bases. CDR1 is SGHTA, CDR2 FQGNSA, per germline. With 5 bases clipped from V and 7 bases from J, the junction kept 8 bases outside the gene matches. The CDR3 loop spans 15 amino acids. CDR3 DNA sequence: TGTGCCAGCAGCCCAAGCGGGGGGGCCGAAAATGAGCAGTTCTTC. It yields the protein CASSPSGGAENEQFF.

The chain links TRBV29-1 to TRBJ2-7; TRBD1 might be the D (5 bases). Germline CDR1 reads SQVTM; CDR2 reads ANQGSEA. V was trimmed by 2 bases and J by 2 bases, leaving 10 bases between them. The CDR3 runs to 13 residues. CDR3 loop: CSVEYRGPYEQYF. The CDR3 bases are TGCAGCGTTGAATATAGGGGTCCCTACGAGCAGTACTTC.

This clonotype was found a few times. Sequence at one end of the junction differs from germline and may be a read error. J is TRBJ2-1 and V is TRBV7-7, with a weak D call TRBD2 (5 bases). The CDR3 runs to 15 residues. The germline gives CDR1 SSHAT, CDR2 FNYEAQ (reference sequence). The CDR3, as DNA: TGTGCTAGCAGCTTAGCGCCGCTACCGTACAATGAGCAGTTCTTC. Protein product: CASSLAPLPYNEQFF.

Ten or more counts support this clonotype. V and J are TRBV5-1 and TRBJ2-1; TRBD2 matches 9 bases. J was trimmed by 10 bases and V by 0 bases; bases with no gene match: 11. Germline lookup yields CDR1 SGHRS and CDR2 YFSETQ. The CDR3 length is 16 residues. The chain's CDR3 is CASSLEGSGRRSEQFF. The CDR3 DNA reads TGCGCCAGCAGCTTGGAAGGTAGCGGGAGACGCAGCGAGCAGTTCTTC.

This clonotype has only a few counts. This chain uses TRBV12-3 or TRBV12-4 with TRBJ2-1, with D maybe TRBD1 (6 bases). V was clipped by 6 bases and J by 3 bases, with 9 bases between them. This CDR3 spans 13 amino acids. CDR3 bases: TGTGCCAGCAGCCAGGGGCTCTACAATGAGCAGTTCTTC. Its translation is CASSQGLYNEQFF.

There are a few counts of this clonotype. The J gene is TRBJ1-1, the V gene TRBV20-1; D possibly corresponds to TRBD1 (5 bases). Germline V gene sequence: CDR1 DFQATT, CDR2 SNEGSKA (reference sequence). The CDR3 consists of 12 residues. Trimming took off 0 bases at V and 11 bases at J, with 13 bases between the two ends. The DNA for the CDR3 is TGCAGTGCTAGAGATGGGGCAGCGGGGGCTTTCTTT. It translates to CSARDGAAGAFF.

This clonotype showed up just a few times. V and J are TRBV20-1 and TRBJ2-1; 9 bases are a match to TRBD1. Germline assignment: CDR1 DFQATT and CDR2 SNEGSKA (reference sequence). The CDR3 consists of 15 residues. Germline trimming cut 6 bases from V and 6 bases from J; bases unmatched to any gene: 12. This CDR3 reads CSALPQQGAVNEQFF. CDR3 DNA: TGCAGTGCCCTACCCCAACAGGGGGCAGTCAATGAGCAGTTCTTC.

The rearrangement links TRBV7-2 to TRBJ1-1; perhaps TRBD1 as D (5 bases). V was shortened by 5 bases and J by 1 base, with 11 bases between the two germline ends. From germline, CDR1 is SGHTA and CDR2 FQGNSA. This CDR3 has 14 residues. The CDR3 DNA is TGTGCCAGCAGCGTGGGACTGAAGAACACTGAAGCTTTCTTT. Protein sequence: CASSVGLKNTEAFF.

The J gene is TRBJ2-1, the V gene TRBV10-3; D not certain. The CDR3 extends over 11 amino acids. Germline loops: CDR1 ENHRY, CDR2 SYGVKD. The ends were cut back, 7 bases at V and 8 bases at J, with 9 bases in the middle. CDR3 sequence: CAITVEYEQFF. The CDR3 DNA follows: TGTGCCATCACCGTAGAGTATGAGCAGTTCTTC.